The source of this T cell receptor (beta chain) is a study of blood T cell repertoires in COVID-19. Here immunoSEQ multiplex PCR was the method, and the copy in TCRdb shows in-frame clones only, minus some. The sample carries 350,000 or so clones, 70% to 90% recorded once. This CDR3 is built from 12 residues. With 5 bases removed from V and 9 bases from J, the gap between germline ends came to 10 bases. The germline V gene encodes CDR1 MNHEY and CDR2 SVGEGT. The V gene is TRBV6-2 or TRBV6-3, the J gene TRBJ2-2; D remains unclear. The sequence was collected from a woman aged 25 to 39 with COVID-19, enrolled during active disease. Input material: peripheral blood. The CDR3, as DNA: TGTGCCAGCAGTGCTGACAACTGGGAGCTGTTTTTT. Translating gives CASSADNWELFF.